Each of the 17 T cell receptor beta chains below was sequenced from the same sample in a study of T cells in Graves' hyperthyroidism and ophthalmopathy. Amplified TCR beta CDR3 regions derived from RNA transcripts. The HTBI set primed first-round TCR CDR3 RT-PCR. TCRdb reanalysed the multiplex PCR reads using MiXCR and keeps one entry per CDR3 protein. The data hold around 440,000 distinct CDR3 sequences, with approximately 14% observed a single time. Sample: blood. These receptors all come from a woman under 30 with Graves' hyperthyroidism.

This clonotype has ten or more counts. The CDR3 here is CASSPPFDGKYTEAFF. CDR3 DNA: TGTGCCAGCAGCCCCCCCTTTGATGGGAAGTACACTGAAGCTTTCTTT. The chain has TRBV7-9 and TRBJ1-1; no reliable D call. From germline, CDR1 is SEHNR and CDR2 FQNEAQ (reference sequence). Trimming stripped 5 bases from V and 3 bases from J, with 19 bases between. The length of the CDR3 is 16 residues.

This clonotype was observed at least ten times. J is TRBJ2-2 and V is TRBV3-1; tentative D call: TRBD2 (6 bases). The CDR3 loop spans 13 amino acids. Germline V gene data show CDR1 as LGHDT and CDR2 as YNNKEL (reference sequence). V lost 4 bases and J 6 bases, leaving 9 bases between the germline ends. CDR3 DNA: TGTGCCAGCAGCCCCTGGGGGGCCGGGGAGCTGTTTTTT. Translation: CASSPWGAGELFF.

This chain connects TRBV19 to TRBJ1-2, with D possibly TRBD1 on 6 matching bases. Deletions cut 6 bases from V and 4 bases from J, with 18 bases between. Germline V gives CDR1 LNHDA, CDR2 SQIVND (reference sequence). This CDR3 has 15 residues. CDR3 nucleotide sequence: TGTGCCAGTAGCGAAGTTGGGGGGCTCAGCTATGGCTACACCTTC. Translation gives CASSEVGGLSYGYTF.

This clonotype was found many times. J is TRBJ1-1 and V is TRBV11-2; D may be TRBD1 (6 bases). Trimming took 5 bases from V and 2 from J, leaving 15 bases between them. This CDR3 is 15 amino acids long. Germline values: CDR1 SGHAT, CDR2 FQNNGV. The CDR3 DNA sequence: TGTGCCAGCAGCCCCCATGGACAGCTAAACACTGAAGCTTTCTTT. This translates into CASSPHGQLNTEAFF.

The rearrangement links TRBV6-1 to TRBJ1-6; D is unresolved. The CDR3 spans 17 residues. V was clipped by 1 base and J by 3 bases, with 13 bases between them. From germline, CDR1 is MNHNS and CDR2 SASEGT. Here the CDR3 reads CASSEVVRRVYNSPLHF. The CDR3 DNA sequence: TGTGCCAGCAGTGAAGTGGTGAGAAGGGTCTATAATTCACCCCTCCACTTT.

In its sample, this clonotype was seen many times. This chain connects TRBV27 to TRBJ2-7, with D possibly being TRBD1 (5 bases). The CDR3 spans 14 residues. Between the trimmed V and J ends, which lost 6 bases and 5 bases, there was a span of 17 bases. CDR1 MNHEY and CDR2 SMNVEV come from the germline V gene (reference sequence). CDR3 protein: CASSVYRLTDEQYF. Here the CDR3 DNA reads TGTGCCAGCAGCGTCTACAGGCTGACGGACGAGCAGTACTTC.

This clonotype was counted only a few times. The V call is TRBV20-1, the J call TRBJ2-7, with no clear D. The germline V gene encodes CDR1 DFQATT and CDR2 SNEGSKA (reference sequence). V was shortened by 3 bases and J by 1 base, with 7 bases between the two germline ends. The CDR3 loop spans 12 amino acids. CDR3 coding DNA: TGCAGTGCTAGTGACCGGTCCTACGAGCAGTACTTC. Amino acid sequence: CSASDRSYEQYF.

The sample holds a few counts of this clonotype. V is TRBV28 and J is TRBJ1-3; no definite D call. Germline V gene sequence: CDR1 MDHEN, CDR2 SYDVKM. The V and J ends lost 8 bases and 5 bases respectively, with 7 bases between them. This CDR3 spans 11 amino acids. This CDR3 is CASGRRNTIYF. The CDR3 nucleotides are TGTGCCAGCGGCCGGAGAAACACCATATATTTT.

In its sample, this clonotype was seen many times. The V gene is TRBV3-1, the J gene TRBJ2-7, with 8 bases that match TRBD2. Unmatched junction bases numbered 9, after V lost 0 bases and J lost 2 bases. Germline loops: CDR1 LGHDT, CDR2 YNNKEL (reference sequence). The CDR3 has 17 residues. In DNA, the CDR3 is TGTGCCAGCAGCCAAGATCTCGAACGGGAGGGCCCCTACGAGCAGTACTTC. Residues: CASSQDLEREGPYEQYF.

This clonotype was recorded at least ten times. The chain employs TRBV6-5 and TRBJ2-7; 8 positions match TRBD1. Per the germline V gene, CDR1 is MNHEY and CDR2 is SVGAGI. The length of the CDR3 is 17 residues. V shed 0 bases and J 3 bases; nucleotides not matched to a gene: 10. The CDR3 DNA reads as TGTGCCAGCAGTTACTCGATTTGGGGGGACAGGATCTACGAGCAGTACTTC. Residues: CASSYSIWGDRIYEQYF.

Ten or more counts support this clonotype. V usage is TRBV11-2 and J usage is TRBJ2-3; D is undetermined. Germline V CDR1 and CDR2: SGHAT, FQNNGV. Trimming removed 2 bases at V and 8 bases at J, with 8 bases between. CDR3 length: 12 amino acids. CDR3 sequence: CASSLNERTQYF. DNA of the CDR3: TGTGCCAGCAGCTTAAATGAGCGTACGCAGTATTTT.

This clonotype was seen only a few times. V gene TRBV5-1 combines with J gene TRBJ2-1; 8 bases are a match to TRBD1. The CDR3 consists of 15 residues. The germline V gene encodes CDR1 SGHRS and CDR2 YFSETQ. V lost 7 bases to trimming and J lost 2 bases; unmatched junction nucleotides: 8. The CDR3 sequence is CASQTGATTYNEQFF. CDR3 bases: TGCGCCAGCCAGACAGGGGCGACAACCTACAATGAGCAGTTCTTC.

At least ten counts were recorded for this clonotype. V is TRBV12-3 or TRBV12-4 and J is TRBJ1-1, with D perhaps TRBD1 (6 bases). CDR3 size: 16 residues. Deletions cut 4 bases from V and 4 bases from J, with 19 bases between. The CDR3 coding sequence is TGTGCCAGCAGTTCGCTTCCCGGCGGGGGGCTCACTGAAGCTTTCTTT. Residues: CASSSLPGGGLTEAFF.

This clonotype occurred many times. The rearrangement uses TRBV5-1 and TRBJ2-3; D tentatively reads TRBD1 or TRBD2 (5 bases each). Germline V gene lookup returns CDR1 SGHRS and CDR2 YFSETQ. V dropped 2 bases and J dropped 4 bases, with 8 bases sitting between them. The CDR3 length is 13 residues. Written as DNA, the CDR3 is TGCGCCAGCAGCTTTCAGGGAGCAGATACGCAGTATTTT. This codes for CASSFQGADTQYF.

There are a few counts of this clonotype. This chain connects TRBV7-9 to TRBJ2-7; TRBD1 might be the D (5 bases). Trimming removed 1 base from V and 4 bases from J, with 14 bases in between. The CDR3 is 15 amino acids. Germline-derived CDR1 and CDR2 are SEHNR and FQNEAQ (reference sequence). CDR3 DNA: TGTGCCAGCAGCTTAGAGCGACAGAGAGAATACGAGCAGTACTTC. This sequence encodes CASSLERQREYEQYF.

This clonotype was detected ten times or more. The chain uses TRBV6-6 and TRBJ1-5, with D perhaps TRBD1 (5 bases). The germline V gene has CDR1 MNHNY and CDR2 SVGAGI (reference sequence). With 1 base removed from V and 1 base from J, the gap between germline ends came to 20 bases. CDR3 size: 19 residues. In DNA, the CDR3 is TGTGCCAGCAGTTACTTGGCAGGGCGGAGGGAAGGAAGCAATCAGCCCCAGCATTTT. Encoded protein: CASSYLAGRREGSNQPQHF.

This clonotype occurred many times. The V and J genes are TRBV2 and TRBJ2-1; TRBD2 agrees at 7 bases. Looked up from germline, CDR1 is SNHLY and CDR2 is FYNNEI. CDR3 size: 20 residues. The ends lost 1 base at V and 0 bases at J; junction bases unmatched: 15. CDR3 nucleotide sequence: TGTGCCAGCAGTGAAGAGGGAGCAGCGAGCGGGGACTTCTCCTACAATGAGCAGTTCTTC. Translation gives CASSEEGAASGDFSYNEQFF.